This TCR beta chain was sequenced for a study of T cell changes during pregnancy in multiple sclerosis. Germline-derived CDR1 and CDR2 are LGHNA and YSLEER. The V end was cut by 0 bases, the J end by 8 bases, with 13 bases between. The CDR3 extends over 14 amino acids. Data came from immunoSEQ multiplex PCR; TCRdb stores just in-frame clones and leaves some out. The sample carries 60,000 to 70,000 clones, about 90% recorded once. The chain links TRBV4-3 to TRBJ1-2, with a tentative D call TRBD1 (5 bases). The TCR originated in a female donor in good health, enrolled as a control in a pregnancy study. The input for sequencing was peripheral blood, taken in the second trimester of pregnancy. CDR3 protein: CASSQDRTTRGYTF. In DNA, the CDR3 is TGCGCCAGCAGCCAAGATCGGACAACACGCGGCTACACCTTC.